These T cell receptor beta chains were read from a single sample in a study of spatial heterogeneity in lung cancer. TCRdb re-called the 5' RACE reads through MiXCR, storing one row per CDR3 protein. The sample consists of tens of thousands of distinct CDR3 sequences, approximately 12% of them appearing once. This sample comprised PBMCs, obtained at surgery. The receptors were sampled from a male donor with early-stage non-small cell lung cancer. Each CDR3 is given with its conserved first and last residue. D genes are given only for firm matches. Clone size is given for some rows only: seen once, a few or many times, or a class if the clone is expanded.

cdr3_aa: CASSQDQVVVQYF
cdr3_nt: TGTGCCAGCAGCCAAGATCAGGTTGTCGTGCAGTATTTT
j_call: TRBJ2-3
clone_size: -
v_call: TRBV3-1
d_call: -

cdr3_aa: CSADRDRGFYEQYF
cdr3_nt: TGCAGTGCTGACCGGGACAGGGGGTTCTACGAGCAGTACTTC
j_call: TRBJ2-7
clone_size: few
v_call: TRBV20-1
d_call: TRBD1

cdr3_aa: CASNPNGGRGSTDTQYF
cdr3_nt: TGTGCCAGCAACCCTAACGGGGGCCGGGGCTCCACAGATACGCAGTATTTT
j_call: TRBJ2-3
clone_size: -
v_call: TRBV6-2/TRBV6-3
d_call: -

cdr3_aa: CAISETSAGGPHPYEQYF
cdr3_nt: TGTGCCATCAGTGAGACGAGTGCGGGAGGGCCCCATCCCTACGAGCAGTACTTC
j_call: TRBJ2-7
clone_size: -
v_call: TRBV10-3
d_call: TRBD2

cdr3_aa: CASSYSRLRDTQYF
cdr3_nt: TGTGCCAGCAGTTACTCGAGGTTACGAGATACGCAGTATTTT
j_call: TRBJ2-3
clone_size: many
v_call: TRBV6-5
d_call: -

cdr3_aa: CASSQVTGTSYEQYF
cdr3_nt: TGTGCCAGCAGCCAAGTTACAGGTACCTCCTACGAGCAGTACTTC
j_call: TRBJ2-7
clone_size: -
v_call: TRBV14
d_call: -

cdr3_aa: CASSGSQGTGTEAFF
cdr3_nt: TGTGCCAGCAGTGGAAGTCAGGGGACGGGCACTGAAGCTTTCTTT
j_call: TRBJ1-1
clone_size: few
v_call: TRBV2
d_call: -

cdr3_aa: CASSPPGIQDEQYF
cdr3_nt: TGTGCCAGCAGCCCGCCAGGCATTCAGGACGAGCAGTACTTC
j_call: TRBJ2-7
clone_size: -
v_call: TRBV28
d_call: -

cdr3_aa: CASSPSGRRFNEQFF
cdr3_nt: TGTGCCAGCAGTCCTAGCGGGAGGAGATTCAATGAGCAGTTCTTC
j_call: TRBJ2-1
clone_size: few
v_call: TRBV7-3
d_call: TRBD2

cdr3_aa: CASSPTSGEQFF
cdr3_nt: TGTGCCAGCAGCCCTACGAGTGGAGAGCAGTTCTTC
j_call: TRBJ2-1
clone_size: -
v_call: TRBV3-1
d_call: -

cdr3_aa: CASRGLDYNEQFF
cdr3_nt: TGCGCCAGCAGGGGACTAGACTACAATGAGCAGTTCTTC
j_call: TRBJ2-1
clone_size: -
v_call: TRBV23-1
d_call: TRBD2

cdr3_aa: CAWSVPGGAGNTQYF
cdr3_nt: TGTGCCTGGAGTGTACCGGGGGGGGCCGGGAATACGCAGTATTTT
j_call: TRBJ2-3
clone_size: -
v_call: TRBV30
d_call: TRBD2

cdr3_aa: CASSRGTSGRRLPYEQYF
cdr3_nt: TGTGCCAGCAGCCGCGGGACTAGCGGGAGGAGATTACCCTACGAGCAGTACTTC
j_call: TRBJ2-7
clone_size: many
v_call: TRBV7-2
d_call: TRBD2

cdr3_aa: CSARDQNSPLHF
cdr3_nt: TGCAGTGCTAGAGATCAGAATTCACCCCTCCACTTT
j_call: TRBJ1-6
clone_size: -
v_call: TRBV20-1
d_call: -

cdr3_aa: CASRSEAREKLFF
cdr3_nt: TGCGCCAGCAGATCGGAGGCTCGTGAAAAACTGTTTTTT
j_call: TRBJ1-4
clone_size: few
v_call: TRBV5-1
d_call: -

cdr3_aa: CASSATSTGELFF
cdr3_nt: TGTGCCAGCAGCGCTACTAGCACCGGGGAGCTGTTTTTT
j_call: TRBJ2-2
clone_size: many
v_call: TRBV6-4
d_call: -

cdr3_aa: CAIGGQGNQPQHF
cdr3_nt: TGTGCCATCGGGGGACAGGGCAATCAGCCCCAGCATTTT
j_call: TRBJ1-5
clone_size: -
v_call: TRBV10-3
d_call: TRBD1

cdr3_aa: CASSLERREKLFF
cdr3_nt: TGCGCCAGCAGCTTGGAGCGCCGGGAAAAACTGTTTTTT
j_call: TRBJ1-4
clone_size: -
v_call: TRBV5-1
d_call: -

cdr3_aa: CASSSTSGRRYNEQFF
cdr3_nt: TGTGCCAGCAGCTCGACTAGCGGGAGGAGGTACAATGAGCAGTTCTTC
j_call: TRBJ2-1
clone_size: few
v_call: TRBV7-2
d_call: TRBD2

cdr3_aa: CASSLGIRGQETQYF
cdr3_nt: TGCGCCAGCAGCTTGGGAATACGAGGACAAGAGACCCAGTACTTC
j_call: TRBJ2-5
clone_size: few
v_call: TRBV5-1
d_call: -

cdr3_aa: CSARDLGYGYTF
cdr3_nt: TGCAGTGCTAGAGACTTGGGCTATGGCTACACCTTC
j_call: TRBJ1-2
clone_size: few
v_call: TRBV20-1
d_call: -

cdr3_aa: CASSPLTTGRVNEQFF
cdr3_nt: TGTGCCAGCTCACCTCTTACGACAGGGAGGGTCAATGAGCAGTTCTTC
j_call: TRBJ2-1
clone_size: few
v_call: TRBV18
d_call: -

cdr3_aa: CASSSGLAGTYWNEQFF
cdr3_nt: TGTGCCAGCAGCTCCGGACTAGCGGGAACGTACTGGAATGAGCAGTTCTTC
j_call: TRBJ2-1
clone_size: -
v_call: TRBV7-2
d_call: TRBD2

cdr3_aa: CSVDPGPVDTEAFF
cdr3_nt: TGCAGCGTTGATCCTGGTCCCGTGGACACTGAAGCTTTCTTT
j_call: TRBJ1-1
clone_size: few
v_call: TRBV29-1
d_call: -

cdr3_aa: CASSHLTRNTEAFF
cdr3_nt: TGCGCCAGCAGCCACCTGACAAGGAACACTGAAGCTTTCTTT
j_call: TRBJ1-1
clone_size: -
v_call: TRBV5-1
d_call: -

cdr3_aa: CASSLVRLDLQYF
cdr3_nt: TGTGCCAGCAGCTTAGTAAGGCTTGATCTTCAGTATTTT
j_call: TRBJ2-3
clone_size: few
v_call: TRBV7-8
d_call: -

cdr3_aa: CASSRALSGGITDTQYF
cdr3_nt: TGTGCCAGCAGTCGCGCCCTTAGCGGGGGGATCACAGATACGCAGTATTTT
j_call: TRBJ2-3
clone_size: -
v_call: TRBV6-5
d_call: TRBD2

cdr3_aa: CASRGNGGRRYGYTF
cdr3_nt: TGTGCCAGCAGAGGGAACGGGGGGAGACGCTATGGCTACACCTTC
j_call: TRBJ1-2
clone_size: -
v_call: TRBV5-6
d_call: -

cdr3_aa: CASSAGTVLTGELFF
cdr3_nt: TGTGCCAGCTCCGCCGGGACAGTTCTCACCGGGGAGCTGTTTTTT
j_call: TRBJ2-2
clone_size: -
v_call: TRBV7-9
d_call: TRBD1

cdr3_aa: CASSFRGINEQFF
cdr3_nt: TGTGCCAGCAGCTTTAGGGGAATCAATGAGCAGTTCTTC
j_call: TRBJ2-1
clone_size: many
v_call: TRBV11-3
d_call: -

cdr3_aa: CASTNPGTPSSGNTKYF
cdr3_nt: TGTGCCAGCACGAACCCCGGGACGCCGAGCTCTGGAAACACCAAATATTTT
j_call: TRBJ1-3
clone_size: few
v_call: TRBV6-2/TRBV6-3
d_call: -

cdr3_aa: CASSQRTGDEQYF
cdr3_nt: TGTGCCAGCAGCCAACGGACAGGGGACGAGCAGTACTTC
j_call: TRBJ2-7
clone_size: -
v_call: TRBV4-2
d_call: TRBD1

cdr3_aa: CASSIDQIKTGRIVYNEQFF
cdr3_nt: TGTGCCAGTAGTATAGACCAAATTAAGACAGGGAGAATAGTCTACAATGAGCAGTTCTTC
j_call: TRBJ2-1
clone_size: few
v_call: TRBV19
d_call: TRBD1

cdr3_aa: CASSLYGSQGSSYEQYF
cdr3_nt: TGTGCCAGCAGTTTATACGGGAGTCAGGGCAGCTCCTACGAGCAGTACTTC
j_call: TRBJ2-7
clone_size: few
v_call: TRBV12-3/TRBV12-4
d_call: -

cdr3_aa: CSARGTGGGNQPQHF
cdr3_nt: TGCAGTGCTAGGGGGACAGGGGGAGGCAATCAGCCCCAGCATTTT
j_call: TRBJ1-5
clone_size: -
v_call: TRBV20-1
d_call: TRBD1

cdr3_aa: CASSLGVGLAGSTDTQYF
cdr3_nt: TGTGCCAGCAGCTTAGGAGTCGGACTAGCGGGAAGCACAGATACGCAGTATTTT
j_call: TRBJ2-3
clone_size: few
v_call: TRBV7-9
d_call: TRBD2

cdr3_aa: CASGAGPYNSPLHF
cdr3_nt: TGTGCCAGCGGCGCGGGTCCCTATAATTCACCCCTCCACTTT
j_call: TRBJ1-6
clone_size: many
v_call: TRBV28
d_call: -

cdr3_aa: CASRGLLAKNIQYF
cdr3_nt: TGTGCCAGTAGGGGCCTCCTAGCCAAAAACATTCAGTACTTC
j_call: TRBJ2-4
clone_size: many
v_call: TRBV19
d_call: -

cdr3_aa: CASSFPASWDDEQYF
cdr3_nt: TGTGCCAGCAGTTTCCCGGCCAGCTGGGACGACGAGCAGTACTTC
j_call: TRBJ2-7
clone_size: -
v_call: TRBV28
d_call: -